Listed below are T cell receptor beta chains from one sample, sequenced in a study of neoadjuvant anti-PD-1 for oral cavity cancer. Profiled with immunoSEQ multiplex PCR; TCRdb holds only in-frame clones, not every one. The table includes thousands of clones, roughly 60% detected once. The sequencing here drew on tumor tissue, taken before nivolumab (anti-PD-1) treatment. Every receptor here comes from a person aged 40 to 85 with oral cavity squamous cell carcinoma. Both conserved end residues are trimmed from each CDR3.

J gene: TRBJ2-2
V gene: TRBV11-3
CDR3 protein: ASSLGPTNTGELF

J gene: TRBJ2-1
V gene: TRBV7-2
CDR3 protein: ASSFGLLEQF

J gene: TRBJ1-1
V gene: TRBV18
CDR3 protein: ASSPRPFSRGENTEAF

J gene: TRBJ1-4
V gene: TRBV27
CDR3 protein: ASSLNGGLANEKLF

J gene: TRBJ1-5
V gene: TRBV5-1
CDR3 protein: ASSLGPDQPQH

J gene: TRBJ1-2
V gene: TRBV27
CDR3 protein: ASSLAGSADGYT

J gene: TRBJ2-2
V gene: TRBV9
CDR3 protein: ASSPGTNTGELF

J gene: TRBJ1-1
V gene: TRBV19
CDR3 protein: ASSISQNTEAF

J gene: TRBJ2-1
V gene: TRBV18
CDR3 protein: ASSLWEGGNEQF

J gene: TRBJ1-2
V gene: TRBV15
CDR3 protein: ATSRPTGINYGYT

J gene: TRBJ1-6
V gene: TRBV5-1
CDR3 protein: ASSLESTGAYNSPLH

J gene: TRBJ2-3
V gene: TRBV9
CDR3 protein: ASSISGKADTQY

J gene: TRBJ2-1
V gene: TRBV19
CDR3 protein: ASSIGTSGSLAFAYNEQF

J gene: TRBJ1-6
V gene: TRBV2
CDR3 protein: ASGSDRVVNSPLH

J gene: TRBJ2-5
V gene: TRBV12-5
CDR3 protein: ASGFLGRETQY

J gene: TRBJ2-2
V gene: TRBV7-8
CDR3 protein: ASSLPSGGAGELF

J gene: TRBJ2-2
V gene: TRBV4-1
CDR3 protein: ASSQAIAGGFANTGELF

J gene: TRBJ2-3
V gene: TRBV11-3
CDR3 protein: ASSANRGGTDTQY

J gene: TRBJ2-7
V gene: TRBV4-2
CDR3 protein: ASSQEFSSEQY

J gene: TRBJ1-6
V gene: TRBV6-5
CDR3 protein: ASSYSDSSYNSPLH

J gene: TRBJ1-2
V gene: TRBV14
CDR3 protein: ASSQGLGRVYGYT

J gene: TRBJ2-3
V gene: TRBV5-8
CDR3 protein: ASSLRLTGGTDTQY

J gene: TRBJ2-7
V gene: TRBV5-6
CDR3 protein: ASTPRWASGTYEQY

J gene: TRBJ2-7
V gene: TRBV2
CDR3 protein: ASTALAGVNYEQY